The 16 T cell receptor beta chains in this list originate from one sample, sequenced in a study of shared clonotypes between healthy human individuals. Data came from immunoSEQ multiplex PCR; TCRdb stores just in-frame clones and leaves some out. This repertoire shows about 680,000 clones, about three quarters found once; its top ten account for about 1.7%. The sequenced material came from memory CD4+ T cells sorted from blood. As to subset: CD45RA-negative fraction. Receptor source: a woman in her 30s in good health.

As concerns this clone: This CDR3 is also generated by other DNA sequences in the sample. V is TRBV2 and J is TRBJ2-2; TRBD1 aligns across 9 bases. Germline V gives CDR1 SNHLY, CDR2 FYNNEI. The CDR3 runs 15 residues. V shed 1 base, J shed 4 bases, and the junction held 1 base outside the gene matches. The CDR3 DNA is TGTGCCAGCAGTGAAGGACAGGGGGGCACCGGGGAGCTGTTTTTT. Protein product: CASSEGQGGTGELFF. Full variable domain (remainder filled in from reference TRBV2 and TRBJ2-2): EPEVTQTPSHQVTQMGQEVILRCVPISNHLYFYWYRQILGQKVEFLVSFYNNEISEKSEIFDDQFSVERPDGSNFTLKIRSTKLEDSAMYFCASSEGQGGTGELFFGEGSRLTVL.

The rearrangement joins TRBV7-3 to TRBJ2-7; TRBD2 aligns across 7 bases. Trimming cost V 3 bases and J 6 bases; bases outside gene matches: 8. CDR3 length equals 14 residues. Germline V gives CDR1 SGHTA, CDR2 FQGTGA. This chain's CDR3 is CASSLAAGVSEQYF. CDR3 sequence (DNA): TGTGCCAGCAGCTTGGCTGCGGGAGTAAGCGAGCAGTACTTC.

The rearrangement uses TRBV5-4 and TRBJ2-7; D possibly corresponds to TRBD1 (7 bases). The CDR3 is 12 amino acids. Trimming left V 5 bases short and J 6 bases short, with 12 bases between. Germline CDR1 and CDR2: SGHNT and YYREEE (reference sequence). CDR3 in DNA: TGTGCCAGCAGACGTCAGGGGGGCGAGCAGTACTTC. Protein product: CASRRQGGEQYF.

CDR3 DNA sequence: TGTGCCAGTAGTTTAAAGAACGCCGGCTACGAGCAGTACTTC. Encoded protein: CASSLKNAGYEQYF. V usage is TRBV19 and J usage is TRBJ2-7; the D is unclear. The CDR3 contains 14 residues. Germline-derived CDR1 and CDR2 are LNHDA and SQIVND (reference sequence). V lost 5 bases to trimming and J lost 3 bases, with 14 bases between them.

The rearrangement joins TRBV13 to TRBJ2-3, with a weak D call TRBD2 (5 bases). CDR1 is PRHDT, CDR2 FYEKMQ, per germline (reference sequence). The CDR3 is made up of 13 amino acids. V was clipped by 5 bases and J by 4 bases, with 10 bases between them. The CDR3 DNA sequence: TGTGCCAGCAGCCGGGAAAGGGCAGATACGCAGTATTTT. It translates to CASSRERADTQYF.

The V gene is TRBV5-4, the J gene TRBJ2-2; 7 bases match TRBD1. The germline V gene encodes CDR1 SGHNT and CDR2 YYREEE (reference sequence). The trim removed 4 bases at V and 4 bases at J, leaving 7 bases unmatched. The CDR3 has 15 amino acids. This chain's CDR3 is CASSHRGVATGELFF. The DNA of the CDR3 is TGTGCCAGCAGCCACAGGGGAGTCGCCACCGGGGAGCTGTTTTTT.

This clone appeared once. The V and J genes are TRBV4-1 and TRBJ1-5, with a weak D call TRBD1 (5 bases). Germline V gene data show CDR1 as MGHRA and CDR2 as YSYEKL. This CDR3 contains 14 residues. The V and J ends lost 0 bases and 10 bases respectively, with 13 bases between them. CDR3 protein: CASSQEAVGRPQHF. CDR3 sequence (DNA): TGCGCCAGCAGCCAAGAAGCCGTGGGACGACCCCAGCATTTT.

The chain is built from TRBV14 and TRBJ2-1; D is possibly TRBD2 (6 bases). Germline V CDR1 and CDR2: SGHDN, FVKESK. The V gene lost 3 bases and the J gene lost 2 bases, with 17 bases spanning the gap. This CDR3 contains 17 residues. In nucleotides, the CDR3 is TGTGCCAGCAGCCAGCGGGATTCGGTATTTCCCTACAATGAGCAGTTCTTC. It specifies CASSQRDSVFPYNEQFF.

As for this clone: Distinct nucleotide sequences in the sample also encode this CDR3. The CDR3 coding sequence is TGCGCCAGCAGTCGGGGGGGCTCCTACGAGCAGTACTTC. Translation gives CASSRGGSYEQYF. The chain uses TRBV10-1 and TRBJ2-7, with TRBD2 matching 8 bases. The CDR3 totals 13 residues. Germline values: CDR1 WNHNN, CDR2 SYGVQD (reference sequence). Losses at the gene ends were 5 bases for V and 0 bases for J; bases not matched to a gene: 0.

V usage is TRBV2 and J usage is TRBJ2-1; D is unclear. The CDR3 is 15 amino acids. The germline V and J ends were trimmed by 4 bases and 0 bases, with 10 bases remaining between them. CDR1 and CDR2 from the germline V gene are SNHLY and FYNNEI. Written as DNA, the CDR3 is TGTGCCAGCAGTGGAGTTCTAGGCTCCTACAATGAGCAGTTCTTC. Its protein product is CASSGVLGSYNEQFF. Together with reference TRBV2 and TRBJ2-1, the CDR3 gives the full variable domain: EPEVTQTPSHQVTQMGQEVILRCVPISNHLYFYWYRQILGQKVEFLVSFYNNEISEKSEIFDDQFSVERPDGSNFTLKIRSTKLEDSAMYFCASSGVLGSYNEQFFGPGTRLTVL.

The chain links TRBV9 to TRBJ2-1, with 11 bases aligning to TRBD2. CDR1 is SGDLS, CDR2 YYNGEE, per germline. The CDR3 contains 18 residues. V shed 4 bases and J 0 bases; nucleotides not matched to a gene: 9. The DNA of the CDR3 is TGTGCCAGCAGCCTCTCCGGGACTAGCGGACACTCCTACAATGAGCAGTTCTTC. As protein: CASSLSGTSGHSYNEQFF.

The chain is built from TRBV5-6 and TRBJ1-2, with 7 bases matching TRBD1. Germline-derived CDR1 and CDR2 are SGHDT and YYEEEE. With 4 bases clipped from V and 1 base from J, the junction kept 10 bases outside the gene matches. The CDR3 runs 16 residues. This chain's CDR3 is CASSPPGTALNYGYTF. For the CDR3, the DNA is TGTGCCAGCAGCCCCCCGGGGACAGCGCTTAACTATGGCTACACCTTC. Combining the CDR3 with reference TRBV5-6 and TRBJ1-2 gives the whole variable domain DAGVTQSPTHLIKTRGQQVTLRCSPKSGHDTVSWYQQALGQGPQFIFQYYEEEERQRGNFPDRFSGHQFPNYSSELNVNALLLGDSALYLCASSPPGTALNYGYTFGSGTRLTVV.

This clone occurred a few times. This sequence joins TRBV2 and TRBJ1-5; D unclear. CDR3 length: 13 residues. Per the germline V gene, CDR1 is SNHLY and CDR2 is FYNNEI. Trimming took 3 bases from V and 6 from J, leaving 9 bases between them. CDR3 sequence reads: CASSDFGCQPQHF. CDR3 in DNA: TGTGCCAGCAGTGATTTCGGATGTCAGCCCCAGCATTTT.

The genes are TRBV7-8 and TRBJ2-7, with a weak D call TRBD1 (6 bases). From germline, CDR1 is SGHVS and CDR2 FQNEAQ. The CDR3 consists of 17 residues. V lost 4 bases and J 0 bases, leaving 19 bases between the germline ends. This chain's CDR3 is CASSSGVLGFFSYEQYF. DNA for the CDR3: TGTGCCAGCAGCTCAGGGGTACTAGGTTTCTTCTCCTACGAGCAGTACTTC.

This clone was observed many times. The genes are TRBV11-2 and TRBJ1-3; no definite D call. The germline V and J ends were trimmed by 5 bases and 4 bases, with 9 bases remaining between them. Germline CDR1 reads SGHAT; CDR2 reads FQNNGV. The CDR3 has 13 amino acids. For the CDR3, the DNA is TGTGCCAGCAGCCCCGCCGTCGGAAACACCATATATTTT. It codes for CASSPAVGNTIYF.

The chain couples TRBV2 to TRBJ2-7; the D gene is possibly TRBD2 (6 bases). The germline V and J ends were trimmed by 8 bases and 0 bases, with 14 bases remaining between them. Germline V gene lookup returns CDR1 SNHLY and CDR2 FYNNEI. This CDR3 contains 14 residues. CDR3 in amino acids: CASRIDGSSYEQYF. The CDR3 nucleotides read TGTGCCAGCCGGATTGACGGGAGCTCCTACGAGCAGTACTTC.